This T cell receptor beta chain was documented in a study of OX40 agonist ivuxolimab in advanced cancers. At the level of the study: Patients took ivuxolimab, an agonistic anti-OX40 (CD134) antibody. Partial responses were recorded for three patients, including one with hepatocellular carcinoma and two with cutaneous melanoma.

Clones were read by immunoSEQ multiplex PCR, and TCRdb kept only the in-frame ones, dropping some. The sample shows over 100,000 clones, about 93% of them seen only once. Whole-study results and caveats: Specificity for antigen went undetermined in the expanded peripheral T cells.

About this clone: The antigen remains undetermined.

The sequencing here drew on CD4+ or CD8+ T cells sorted from blood, taken in a trial of the OX40 agonist ivuxolimab. This receptor was obtained from an adult with an advanced solid tumor such as melanoma, head and neck, liver or kidney cancer.

For the CDR3, the DNA is TGTGCCAGCAGCAACGGGCAGGGGCCCTACACCTTC. Its translation is CASSNGQGPYTF. The chain combines TRBV6-6 with TRBJ1-2; tentatively, D is TRBD1 (6 bases). Trimming removed 6 bases from V and 10 bases from J, with 15 bases in between. The germline V gene encodes CDR1 MNHNY and CDR2 SVGAGI (reference sequence). The CDR3 covers 12 residues.